This T cell receptor beta chain appears in the sequencing data of a study of T cells after yellow fever vaccination. Each CDR3 protein gets one entry after TCRdb re-called the 5' RACE reads with MiXCR. This table holds around 320,000 distinct CDR3 sequences, over 3.5% found once. Study outcomes and limitations: Bulk-population clonotypes that are abundant could appear as contaminants in FACS-sorted repertoires. Though it reached lower strength, the secondary response hit its peak faster, day 5 versus 15.

V dropped 6 bases and J dropped 4; count of bases not matched to a gene: 5. This CDR3 is 14 amino acids long. Germline CDR1 and CDR2: MNHEY and SVGAGI. This clonotype was detected a few times. Its antigen is as yet unknown. Here the sequenced sample was PBMCs, taken 15 days after the yellow fever booster vaccination. The TCR was taken from a man between 18 and 29 years old who received the YFV17D yellow fever vaccine. The V gene is TRBV6-5, the J gene TRBJ1-5, with TRBD1 matching over 8 bases. CDR3 sequence reads: CASSPYRGNQPQHF. The CDR3 region has the DNA TGTGCCAGCAGCCCGTACAGGGGGAATCAGCCCCAGCATTTT.